A single sample is the source of the 28 T cell receptor beta chains below, sequenced in a study of T-cell memory formation after mild COVID-19. TCRdb re-derived calls from the 5' RACE reads in MiXCR, one entry per CDR3 protein. This table has 250,000 or so distinct CDR3 sequences, about a sixth appearing once. The sample taken for sequencing was PBMCs or a T cell subset sorted from them (not recorded which). The receptors were gathered from a man in his late teens or twenties who had mild COVID-19 (a few samples of this study predate the infection). Cell type and time point are not known.

This clonotype has a count of ten or more. CDR3 in DNA: TGTGCCAGCAGCAAATGGCTAGCGGAACTTAGGAATGAGCAGTTCTTC. It codes for CASSKWLAELRNEQFF. This chain links TRBV9 with TRBJ2-1; TRBD2 matches at 7 bases. Per the germline V gene, CDR1 is SGDLS and CDR2 is YYNGEE. Germline trimming cut 4 bases from V and 7 bases from J; bases unmatched to any gene: 14. The CDR3 sequence is 16 residues long.

This rearrangement joins TRBV12-3 or TRBV12-4 to TRBJ2-5; 10 nucleotides match TRBD1. V was clipped by 3 bases and J by 5 bases; unmatched bases: 6. The CDR3 loop spans 15 amino acids. The CDR3 region has the DNA TGTGCCAGCAGTTTTCCGGGACAGGGGTTCGAGACCCAGTACTTC. Translating it yields CASSFPGQGFETQYF.

This clonotype was observed a few times. This rearrangement joins TRBV6-5 to TRBJ2-2; the D is unclear. Trimming stripped 0 bases from V and 6 bases from J, with 11 bases between. The CDR3 has 15 amino acids. Germline V lookup: CDR1 MNHEY, CDR2 SVGAGI. This chain's CDR3 is CASSYSQHRAGELFF. CDR3 DNA sequence: TGTGCCAGCAGTTACTCCCAGCACCGGGCCGGGGAGCTGTTTTTT.

This clonotype has more than one count but fewer than ten. This chain links TRBV9 with TRBJ1-2, with D maybe TRBD1 (5 bases). CDR3 size: 15 residues. The germline gives CDR1 SGDLS, CDR2 YYNGEE. Trimming left V 3 bases short and J 0 bases short, with 12 bases between. The CDR3 nucleotides read TGTGCCAGCAGCGCCGCGGGACCCACTAACTATGGCTACACCTTC. Its translation: CASSAAGPTNYGYTF.

The chain is built from TRBV11-2 and TRBJ2-2; 7 bases fit TRBD2. With V trimmed by 4 bases and J by 4 bases, 9 bases remained unmatched. The CDR3 covers 16 residues. Germline V gene lookup returns CDR1 SGHAT and CDR2 FQNNGV. The chain's CDR3 is CASSSSRGSGTGELFF. The CDR3 nucleotides read TGTGCCAGCAGCTCCTCGCGGGGGTCAGGCACCGGGGAGCTGTTTTTT. The entire variable domain, with the rest obtained from reference TRBV11-2 and TRBJ2-2, is as follows: EAGVAQSPRYKIIEKRQSVAFWCNPISGHATLYWYQQILGQGPKLLIQFQNNGVVDDSQLPKDRFSAERLKGVDSTLKIQPAKLEDSAVYLCASSSSRGSGTGELFFGEGSRLTVL.

The chain is built from TRBV20-1 and TRBJ2-5, with TRBD2 identical over 10 bases. The V gene's germline CDR1 is DFQATT and CDR2 SNEGSKA (reference sequence). This CDR3 is built from 15 residues. The trim removed 3 bases at V and 4 bases at J, leaving 8 bases unmatched. In DNA form, the CDR3 reads TGCAGTGCTAGCTCAGCGGGGGGGCTTGTAGAGACCCAGTACTTC. It is translated as CSASSAGGLVETQYF.

The chain is built from TRBV27 and TRBJ1-1; 7 bases match TRBD1. The CDR3 sequence is 16 residues long. V dropped 6 bases and J dropped 4; count of bases not matched to a gene: 14. Germline CDR1 MNHEY, CDR2 SMNVEV (reference sequence). The CDR3 DNA is TGTGCCAGCAGGCATCGACAGGGAGTGATCGGCACTGAAGCTTTCTTT. It specifies CASRHRQGVIGTEAFF.

The gene calls are TRBV20-1 and TRBJ2-2; 9 bases fit TRBD1. CDR3 length: 14 amino acids. V lost 4 bases and J lost 2; bases outside the gene matches: 2. Germline lookup yields CDR1 DFQATT and CDR2 SNEGSKA (reference sequence). CDR3 region: CSATGQGNTGELFF. The CDR3 nucleotides read TGCAGTGCTACGGGACAGGGTAACACCGGGGAGCTGTTTTTT.

The rearrangement links TRBV6-5 to TRBJ2-2, with D maybe TRBD2 (5 bases). Trimming took 2 bases from V and 5 from J, leaving 6 bases between them. The CDR3 runs 13 residues. Looked up from germline, CDR1 is MNHEY and CDR2 is SVGAGI. The CDR3 here is CASSYGGTGELFF. Here the CDR3 DNA reads TGTGCCAGCAGTTACGGCGGGACCGGGGAGCTGTTTTTT.

This clonotype was counted at least ten times. The V call is TRBV6-6, the J call TRBJ2-3; the match to TRBD2 covers 9 bases. The CDR3 consists of 17 residues. Germline V CDR1 and CDR2: MNHNY, SVGAGI (reference sequence). V was clipped by 5 bases and J by 2 bases; unmatched bases: 11. In DNA form, the CDR3 reads TGTGCCAGCAGTCCGGGTGTTAGCGGGGGTTTCACAGATACGCAGTATTTT. Amino acids: CASSPGVSGGFTDTQYF.

The gene calls are TRBV7-2 and TRBJ1-1; no clear D gene. V was cut by 5 bases and J by 5 bases, with 12 bases left in between. In germline, CDR1 is SGHTA, CDR2 FQGNSA. CDR3 length: 13 amino acids. CDR3 region: CASSGTGSTEAFF. DNA for the CDR3: TGTGCCAGCAGCGGTACCGGATCTACTGAAGCTTTCTTT.

This clonotype was seen many times. The chain is built from TRBV6-5 and TRBJ1-1; TRBD1 matches at 7 bases. Losses at the gene ends were 5 bases for V and 6 bases for J; bases not matched to a gene: 6. This CDR3 region has 13 residues. Germline V gives CDR1 MNHEY, CDR2 SVGAGI. The DNA for the CDR3 is TGTGCCAGCAGTAGGGACAGCTGGGCTGAAGCTTTCTTT. Protein sequence: CASSRDSWAEAFF.

This clonotype appeared many times. This chain uses TRBV4-2 with TRBJ2-3; 10 nucleotides align to TRBD2. CDR1 is LGHNA and CDR2 is YNFKEQ in the germline V gene. The CDR3 spans 15 residues. V shed 1 base and J 4 bases; nucleotides not matched to a gene: 2. Here the CDR3 DNA reads TGTGCCAGCAGCCAAGGGAGCGGGGGGGCAGATACGCAGTATTTT. Translating gives CASSQGSGGADTQYF.

The chain combines TRBV27 with TRBJ1-2, with 8 bases identical to TRBD1. The J segment lost 8 bases and the V segment lost 5 bases, leaving 13 bases of the junction unmatched. The CDR3 has 15 amino acids. Per the germline V gene, CDR1 is MNHEY and CDR2 is SMNVEV (reference sequence). The CDR3 here is CASSDNRGSFFGYTF. CDR3 bases: TGTGCCAGCAGTGATAACAGGGGGAGTTTCTTCGGCTACACCTTC.

This chain connects TRBV2 to TRBJ2-1, with TRBD2 matching over 8 bases. V dropped 7 bases and J dropped 7; count of bases not matched to a gene: 6. The CDR3 sequence is 13 residues long. The germline gives CDR1 SNHLY, CDR2 FYNNEI. The CDR3 coding sequence is TGTGCCAGCACTAGCGGGTGGTATAATGAGCAGTTCTTC. Translation: CASTSGWYNEQFF.

This clonotype was counted between two and nine times. This chain connects TRBV19 to TRBJ2-5; D not certain. Germline loops: CDR1 LNHDA, CDR2 SQIVND (reference sequence). The CDR3 consists of 11 residues. V shed 3 bases and J shed 7 bases, with 6 bases lying between them. The CDR3, as DNA: TGTGCCAGTAGTATTGGCTCGACCCAGTACTTC. Protein sequence: CASSIGSTQYF.

This clonotype has more than one count but fewer than ten. This rearrangement joins TRBV4-2 to TRBJ2-3; D call uncertain. V was cut by 2 bases and J by 0 bases, with 12 bases left in between. This CDR3 has 16 residues. The germline gives CDR1 LGHNA, CDR2 YNFKEQ. The chain's CDR3 is CASSQRLTPSTDTQYF. DNA for the CDR3: TGTGCCAGCAGCCAACGTCTAACACCTAGCACAGATACGCAGTATTTT.

This chain joins TRBV18 and TRBJ1-6; D is undetermined. V lost 3 bases, J lost 8 bases, and 8 bases lay in between. CDR1 and CDR2 from the germline V gene are KGHSH and LQKENI. The CDR3 consists of 13 residues. The CDR3 nucleotides read TGTGCCAGCTCACCCGGGCTAGATTCACCCCTCCACTTT. This gives the protein CASSPGLDSPLHF.

Only a few counts were recorded for this clonotype. The chain links TRBV5-1 to TRBJ1-1; D unresolved. V was cut by 3 bases and J by 8 bases, with 14 bases left in between. This CDR3 has 13 amino acids. Germline loops: CDR1 SGHRS, CDR2 YFSETQ. CDR3 in amino acids: CASSSLRRGEAFF. CDR3 DNA sequence: TGCGCCAGCAGCTCACTTCGGCGAGGCGAAGCTTTCTTT.

Only a few counts were recorded for this clonotype. This chain connects TRBV4-1 to TRBJ1-2; D is possibly TRBD1 (6 bases). V was cut by 1 base and J by 13 bases, with 16 bases left in between. The CDR3 runs 13 residues. Germline V gene sequence: CDR1 MGHRA, CDR2 YSYEKL. CDR3 nucleotide sequence: TGCGCCAGCAGCCAAGTTCCAAGGGGGAATACCACCTTC. Translated: CASSQVPRGNTTF.

The rearrangement links TRBV25-1 to TRBJ1-1; 9 nucleotides align to TRBD1. Germline V gene data show CDR1 as MGHDK and CDR2 as SYGVNS. Trimming removed 3 bases from V and 4 bases from J; junction bases left unmatched: 9. This CDR3 region has 16 residues. The CDR3 loop is CASSDQTQGAGTEAFF. In DNA, the CDR3 is TGTGCCAGCAGTGACCAAACACAGGGGGCTGGCACTGAAGCTTTCTTT.

The V and J genes are TRBV7-9 and TRBJ2-1; D ambiguous. V was shortened by 1 base and J by 3 bases, with 10 bases between the two germline ends. The CDR3 covers 15 residues. Germline V CDR1 and CDR2: SEHNR, FQNEAQ (reference sequence). In nucleotides, the CDR3 is TGTGCCAGCAGCTTAGTGGGCTCCATCTACAATGAGCAGTTCTTC. It translates to CASSLVGSIYNEQFF.

This clonotype has only a few counts. The chain employs TRBV7-9 and TRBJ2-7, with D uncertain. Germline CDR1 reads SEHNR; CDR2 reads FQNEAQ (reference sequence). Trimming removed 1 base at V and 6 bases at J, with 19 bases between. This CDR3 has 16 residues. In DNA form, the CDR3 reads TGTGCCAGCAGCTTAGTCTGGAGAACCTTGGATCTCGAGCAGTACTTC. Protein sequence: CASSLVWRTLDLEQYF.

In this sample, this clonotype turned up a few times. The chain combines TRBV12-3 or TRBV12-4 with TRBJ1-2; maybe TRBD1 (6 bases). V was shortened by 5 bases and J by 8 bases, with 15 bases between the two germline ends. The CDR3 has 13 residues. CDR3 bases: TGTGCCAGCAGTCCTTCGACAGGCGGCGGCTACACCTTC. Translation: CASSPSTGGGYTF.

This clonotype has a handful of counts. This CDR3 reads CSAGDTTGSYGYTF. CDR3 nucleotide sequence: TGCAGTGCTGGGGATACCACAGGGTCCTATGGCTACACCTTC. The rearrangement links TRBV20-1 to TRBJ1-2; TRBD1 might be the D (6 bases). Trimming cost V 5 bases and J 4 bases, with 17 bases left between them. Germline assignment: CDR1 DFQATT and CDR2 SNEGSKA (reference sequence). The CDR3 totals 14 residues.

The table lists this clonotype with a few counts. The chain uses TRBV7-3 and TRBJ2-1; D assignment may be TRBD1 or TRBD2 (6 bases each). Trimming took 3 bases from V and 8 from J, leaving 14 bases between them. Germline values: CDR1 SGHTA, CDR2 FQGTGA. This CDR3 spans 14 amino acids. CDR3 DNA: TGTGCCAGCAGCTTCGGGACCGGGGGCCATGAGCAGTTCTTC. Translated, it gives CASSFGTGGHEQFF.

Details on this clonotype: At one end the junction does not follow the germline gene, possibly because of a read error. J is TRBJ1-6 and V is TRBV5-1; 7 bases agree with TRBD1. CDR1 is SGHRS and CDR2 is YFSETQ in the germline V gene. This CDR3 spans 15 amino acids. The CDR3 protein is CASSLETGRISPLHF. DNA of the CDR3: TGCGCCAGCAGCTTGGAGACAGGGAGAATCTCACCCCTACACTTT.

This clonotype appeared many times. This chain uses TRBV7-2 with TRBJ2-1; D gene ambiguous. Trimming shortened V by 3 bases and J by 9 bases, and 6 bases separated the two germline ends. CDR3 size: 11 residues. Per the germline V gene, CDR1 is SGHTA and CDR2 is FQGNSA. The CDR3 is CASSFMSEQFF. The CDR3 DNA reads TGTGCCAGCAGCTTTATGAGTGAGCAGTTCTTC.